This T cell receptor beta chain was sequenced for a study of cytomegalovirus exposure and HLA in healthy donors. A multiplex PCR was run with 60 Vbeta primers and 13 Jbeta primers. The method was immunoSEQ multiplex PCR; TCRdb's version includes in-frame clones alone and lacks a portion of them. The table records 200,000 or so clones, approximately 79% of them present only once. The donors were healthy bone marrow donors. To note about this clone: Its cognate antigen is unknown.

Study-wide findings and caveats: In a later analysis, HLA-associated TCR beta chains were more clonally expanded than equally common others. An Asian-associated ancestry cluster reportedly showed fewer N-insertions than the approximately 600-donor mean in a later analysis.

Sequencing was carried out using PBMCs. The clonotype was recovered from a girl aged 2-15 years in good health and CMV-seronegative.

In DNA, the CDR3 is TGTGCCAGTAGTTTTTCCACGGACTGGGGACTAGGGGGTAATGAGCAGTTCTTC. Translation: CASSFSTDWGLGGNEQFF. The chain uses TRBV19 and TRBJ2-1; 8 nucleotides agree with TRBD2. The CDR3 contains 18 residues. Germline CDR1 and CDR2: LNHDA and SQIVND (reference sequence). V lost 5 bases and J lost 7; bases outside the gene matches: 19. Looking up the rest from reference TRBV19 and TRBJ2-1 gives the full variable domain: DGGITQSPKYLFRKEGQNVTLSCEQNLNHDAMYWYRQDPGQGLRLIYYSQIVNDFQKGDIAEGYSVSREKKESFPLTVTSAQKNPTAFYLCASSFSTDWGLGGNEQFFGPGTRLTVL.